The 16 T cell receptor beta chains below were found in one sample sequenced in a study of blood T cell repertoires in COVID-19. Assay: immunoSEQ multiplex PCR; the TCRdb copy retains only in-frame clones and omits some. Among about 300,000 clones, about 85% were seen once, and the ten largest hold under 2%. The sample was PBMCs or T cells enriched from blood (not recorded which). These receptors came from a woman in her twenties or thirties who had been exposed to COVID-19.

The rearrangement joins TRBV4-1 to TRBJ1-5, with a weak D call TRBD1 (5 bases). V gave up 1 base and J gave up 2 bases, with 9 bases separating them. The CDR3 length is 15 residues. Germline lookup yields CDR1 MGHRA and CDR2 YSYEKL. As DNA, the CDR3 is TGCGCCAGCAGCCAAGTTCAGGGCCGCAATCAGCCCCAGCATTTT. Amino acids: CASSQVQGRNQPQHF.

V gene TRBV2 combines with J gene TRBJ1-3; 8 bases fit TRBD1. Unmatched junction bases numbered 4, after V lost 3 bases and J lost 0 bases. Germline loops: CDR1 SNHLY, CDR2 FYNNEI. The CDR3 spans 16 residues. CDR3 in amino acids: CASSEGTGLSGNTIYF. CDR3 sequence (DNA): TGTGCCAGCAGTGAGGGGACAGGACTCTCTGGAAACACCATATATTTT. The full variable domain, rest sourced from reference TRBV2 and TRBJ1-3, is EPEVTQTPSHQVTQMGQEVILRCVPISNHLYFYWYRQILGQKVEFLVSFYNNEISEKSEIFDDQFSVERPDGSNFTLKIRSTKLEDSAMYFCASSEGTGLSGNTIYFGEGSWLTVV.

V usage is TRBV6-5 and J usage is TRBJ2-5; a possible D gene is TRBD2 (6 bases). V was trimmed by 6 bases and J by 1 base, leaving 9 bases between them. The CDR3 has 13 residues. The germline V gene encodes CDR1 MNHEY and CDR2 SVGAGI. The CDR3 reads CASREGLQETQYF. The CDR3 nucleotides read TGTGCCAGCAGGGAGGGACTCCAAGAGACCCAGTACTTC.

V is TRBV18 and J is TRBJ2-3; 15 nucleotides align to TRBD2. The CDR3 is made up of 17 amino acids. Germline V lookup: CDR1 KGHSH, CDR2 LQKENI. J lost 4 bases, V lost 8 bases, and 10 bases had no gene match. The DNA of the CDR3 is TGTGCCAGCATGGGACTAGCGGGAGGCCGGGGCCCAGATACGCAGTATTTT. Translating gives CASMGLAGGRGPDTQYF.

The J gene is TRBJ2-2, the V gene TRBV7-2; 10 nucleotides align to TRBD2. Per the germline V gene, CDR1 is SGHTA and CDR2 is FQGNSA. CDR3 length: 14 residues. J was trimmed by 7 bases and V by 2 bases; bases with no gene match: 1. CDR3 sequence (DNA): TGTGCCAGCAGCTTAATAGCGGGAGGCGGGGAGCTGTTTTTT. Its translation: CASSLIAGGGELFF.

The chain joins TRBV3-1 (or the pseudogene TRBV3-2) to TRBJ2-2, with a weak D call TRBD2 (6 bases). Trimming removed 7 bases from V and 4 bases from J, with 13 bases in between. The CDR3 has 14 amino acids. Per germline, CDR1 LGHDT and CDR2 YNNKEL (reference sequence). CDR3 region: CASIRQGGTGELFF. CDR3 in DNA: TGTGCCAGCATTCGTCAGGGAGGCACCGGGGAGCTGTTTTTT.

In regard to this clone: Germline is not matched at one junction end, which may reflect a read error. The chain links TRBV6-5 to TRBJ2-1, with D perhaps matching TRBD2 (6 bases). CDR3 length: 13 amino acids. The germline V gene has CDR1 MNHEY and CDR2 SVGAGI. The CDR3 loop is CASSHGGSNEQFF. CDR3 in DNA: TGTGCCAGCAGTCACGGGGGTAGCAATGAACAGTTCTTC.

The chain joins TRBV5-1 to TRBJ1-6, with TRBD1 matching over 9 bases. Looked up from germline, CDR1 is SGHRS and CDR2 is YFSETQ. Germline trimming cut 4 bases from V and 9 bases from J; bases unmatched to any gene: 5. CDR3 length: 14 residues. The CDR3 is CASSTGQGISPLHF. CDR3 nucleotide sequence: TGCGCCAGCAGCACTGGACAGGGGATTTCACCCCTCCACTTT.

The J gene is TRBJ2-1, the V gene TRBV4-1, with D tentatively TRBD2 (5 bases). Trimming took 3 bases from V and 9 from J, leaving 15 bases between them. This CDR3 contains 14 residues. Looked up from germline, CDR1 is MGHRA and CDR2 is YSYEKL. The CDR3 DNA reads as TGCGCCAGCAGCCAGCCGGTGGGAGTTACTGAGCAGTTCTTC. Amino acids: CASSQPVGVTEQFF.

This clone was picked up one time. The chain combines TRBV12-3 or TRBV12-4 with TRBJ1-2; no clear D gene. This CDR3 spans 11 amino acids. V lost 9 bases and J lost 1, with 6 bases in between. In DNA form, the CDR3 reads TGTGCCAGTGTCGTTAACTATGGCTACACCTTC. Translated, it gives CASVVNYGYTF.

The count of this clone is one. The chain carries TRBV28 and TRBJ2-1; TRBD2 might be the D (5 bases). Trimming took off 3 bases at V and 5 bases at J, with 11 bases between the two ends. In germline, CDR1 is MDHEN, CDR2 SYDVKM. This CDR3 has 14 amino acids. CDR3 in amino acids: CASSFQRTNNEQFF. The CDR3 DNA is TGTGCCAGCAGTTTTCAGCGGACGAACAATGAGCAGTTCTTC.

The chain uses TRBV2 and TRBJ1-1; D unclear. CDR1 SNHLY and CDR2 FYNNEI come from the germline V gene. The CDR3 runs 14 residues. Deletions cut 7 bases from V and 10 bases from J, with 22 bases between. Here the CDR3 reads CASTETLISNGAFF. CDR3 DNA sequence: TGTGCCAGCACCGAGACACTCATCTCTAACGGAGCTTTCTTT.

This chain joins TRBV28 and TRBJ2-1; D unclear. Germline V gene sequence: CDR1 MDHEN, CDR2 SYDVKM. There are 16 residues in the CDR3. V was pared by 5 bases and J by 0 bases, with 14 bases between. CDR3 loop: CASSPTRPSSYNEQFF. DNA for the CDR3: TGTGCCAGCAGTCCGACCAGACCTAGCTCCTACAATGAGCAGTTCTTC.

V and J are TRBV25-1 and TRBJ1-6, with 9 bases matching TRBD1. V dropped 1 base and J dropped 6; count of bases not matched to a gene: 4. This CDR3 is 16 amino acids long. Germline V CDR1 and CDR2: MGHDK, SYGVNS. The CDR3 loop is CASSEFGGQGNSPLHF. The CDR3 nucleotides read TGTGCCAGCAGTGAATTCGGGGGACAGGGTAATTCACCCCTCCACTTT.

The J gene is TRBJ1-1, the V gene TRBV12-5; 10 bases are a match to TRBD1. The V gene's germline CDR1 is LGHNT and CDR2 FRNRAP. The CDR3 has 14 amino acids. Germline trimming cut 4 bases from V and 5 bases from J; bases unmatched to any gene: 4. The CDR3 nucleotides are TGTGCTAGTGGTTCCGGGACAGGGGAAACTGAAGCTTTCTTT. As protein: CASGSGTGETEAFF. The full variable domain, its missing parts supplied by reference TRBV12-5 and TRBJ1-1, is DARVTQTPRHKVTEMGQEVTMRCQPILGHNTVFWYRQTMMQGLELLAYFRNRAPLDDSGMPKDRFSAEMPDATLATLKIQPSEPRDSAVYFCASGSGTGETEAFFGQGTRLTVV.

The J gene is TRBJ2-5, the V gene TRBV6-2 or TRBV6-3, with 8 bases lining up with TRBD2. This CDR3 is built from 15 residues. Germline assignment: CDR1 MNHEY and CDR2 SVGEGT. V was clipped by 6 bases and J by 7 bases; unmatched bases: 13. DNA of the CDR3: TGTGCCAGCAGCGCCGGACTAGCTGCCCTCGGGACCCAGTACTTC. Protein sequence: CASSAGLAALGTQYF.